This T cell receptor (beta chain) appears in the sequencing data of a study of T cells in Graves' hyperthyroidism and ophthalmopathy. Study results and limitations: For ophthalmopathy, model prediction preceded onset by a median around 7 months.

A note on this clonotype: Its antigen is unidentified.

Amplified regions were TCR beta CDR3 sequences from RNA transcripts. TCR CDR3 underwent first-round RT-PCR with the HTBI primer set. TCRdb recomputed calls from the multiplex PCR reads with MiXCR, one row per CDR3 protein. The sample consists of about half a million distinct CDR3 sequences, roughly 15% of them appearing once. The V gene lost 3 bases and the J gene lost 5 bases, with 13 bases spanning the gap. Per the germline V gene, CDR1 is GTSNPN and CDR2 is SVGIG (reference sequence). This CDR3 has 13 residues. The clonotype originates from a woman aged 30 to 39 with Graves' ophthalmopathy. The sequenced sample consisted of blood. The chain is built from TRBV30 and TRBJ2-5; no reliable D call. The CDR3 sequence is CAWSALAMETQYF. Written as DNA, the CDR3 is TGTGCCTGGAGCGCCCTTGCCATGGAGACCCAGTACTTC.